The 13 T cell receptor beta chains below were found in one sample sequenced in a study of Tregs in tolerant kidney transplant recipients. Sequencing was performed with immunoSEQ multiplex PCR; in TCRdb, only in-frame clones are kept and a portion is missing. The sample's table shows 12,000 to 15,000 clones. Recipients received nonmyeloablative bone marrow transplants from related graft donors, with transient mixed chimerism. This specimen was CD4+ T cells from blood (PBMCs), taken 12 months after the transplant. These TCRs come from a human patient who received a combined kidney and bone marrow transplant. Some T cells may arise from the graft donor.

The CDR3 loop is CASRNRGGGPQHF. CDR3 DNA, as far as it was read: TGTGCCAGTAGGAACAGGGGCGGTGGGCCC. The chain carries TRBV19 and TRBJ1-5; TRBD1 agrees at 7 bases. The observed sequence ends 3 residues before the CDR3 terminus, with the missing tail filled in from the germline J gene. Unmatched junction bases numbered 8, after V lost 6 bases and J lost 9 bases. Germline V gives CDR1 LNHDA, CDR2 SQIVND (reference sequence). The CDR3 loop spans 13 amino acids.

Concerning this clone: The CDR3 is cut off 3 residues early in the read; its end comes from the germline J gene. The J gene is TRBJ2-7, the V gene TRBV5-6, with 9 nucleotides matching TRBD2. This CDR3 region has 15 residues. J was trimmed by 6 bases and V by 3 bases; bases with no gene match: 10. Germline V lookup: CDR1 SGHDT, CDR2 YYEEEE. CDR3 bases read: TGTGCCAGCAGCTACCAACTAGCGGGTTTGAGCGAG. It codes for CASSYQLAGLSE. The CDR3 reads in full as CASSYQLAGLSEQYF.

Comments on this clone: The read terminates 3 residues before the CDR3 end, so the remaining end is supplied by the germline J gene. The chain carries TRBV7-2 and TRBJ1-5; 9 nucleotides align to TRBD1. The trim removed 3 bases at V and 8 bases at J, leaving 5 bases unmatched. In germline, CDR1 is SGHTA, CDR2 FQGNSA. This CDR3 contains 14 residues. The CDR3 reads CASSFGQGSEPQHF. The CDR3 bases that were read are TGTGCCAGCAGCTTTGGACAGGGGAGTGAGCCC.

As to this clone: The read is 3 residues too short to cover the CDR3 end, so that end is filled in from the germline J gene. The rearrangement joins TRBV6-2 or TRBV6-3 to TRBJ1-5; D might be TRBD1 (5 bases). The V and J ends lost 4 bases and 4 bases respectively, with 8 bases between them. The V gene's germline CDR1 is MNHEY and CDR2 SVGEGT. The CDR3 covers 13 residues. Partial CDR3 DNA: TGTGCCAGCAGTTGGGGGGGTAATCAGCCC. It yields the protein CASSWGGNQP. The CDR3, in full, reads CASSWGGNQPQHF.

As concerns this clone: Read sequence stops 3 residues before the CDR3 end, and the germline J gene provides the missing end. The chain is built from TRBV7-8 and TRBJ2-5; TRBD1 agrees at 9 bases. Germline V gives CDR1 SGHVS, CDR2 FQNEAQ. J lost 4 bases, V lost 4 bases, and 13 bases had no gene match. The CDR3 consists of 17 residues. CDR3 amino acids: CASSSPNYPGQGETQYF. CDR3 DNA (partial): TGTGCCAGCAGCTCCCCCAATTATCCGGGACAGGGAGAGACC.

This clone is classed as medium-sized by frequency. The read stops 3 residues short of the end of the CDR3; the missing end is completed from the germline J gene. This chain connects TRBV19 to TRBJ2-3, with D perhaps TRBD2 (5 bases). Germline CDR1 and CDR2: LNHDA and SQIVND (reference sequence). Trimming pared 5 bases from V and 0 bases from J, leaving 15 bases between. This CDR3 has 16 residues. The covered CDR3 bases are TGTGCCAGTAGTGCCGACCGGGGTGCTAGCACAGATACG. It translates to CASSADRGASTDT. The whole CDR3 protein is CASSADRGASTDTQYF.

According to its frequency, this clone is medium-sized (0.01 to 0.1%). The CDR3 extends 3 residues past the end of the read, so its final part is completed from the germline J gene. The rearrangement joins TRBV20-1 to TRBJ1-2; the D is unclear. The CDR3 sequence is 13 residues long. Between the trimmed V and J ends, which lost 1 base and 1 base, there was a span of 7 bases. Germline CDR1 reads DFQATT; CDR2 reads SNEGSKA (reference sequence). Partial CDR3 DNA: TGCAGTGCTAGAGTGGCGGGTAACTATGGC. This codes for CSARVAGNYG. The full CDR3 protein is CSARVAGNYGYTF.

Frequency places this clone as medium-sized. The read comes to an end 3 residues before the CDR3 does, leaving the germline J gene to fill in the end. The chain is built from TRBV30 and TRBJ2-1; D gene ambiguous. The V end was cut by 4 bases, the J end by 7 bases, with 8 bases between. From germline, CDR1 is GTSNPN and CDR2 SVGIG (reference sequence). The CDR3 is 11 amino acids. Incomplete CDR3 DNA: TGTGCCTGGACCATAGGGAATGAG. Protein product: CAWTIGNE. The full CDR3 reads CAWTIGNEQFF.

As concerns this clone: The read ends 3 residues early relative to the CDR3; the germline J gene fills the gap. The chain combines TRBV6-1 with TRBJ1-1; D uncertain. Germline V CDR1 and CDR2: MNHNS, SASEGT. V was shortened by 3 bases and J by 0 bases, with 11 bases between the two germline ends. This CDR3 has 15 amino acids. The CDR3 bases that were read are TGTGCCAGCAGTGACCAACATCTCATGAACACTGAA. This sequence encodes CASSDQHLMNTE. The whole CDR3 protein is CASSDQHLMNTEAFF.

The CDR3 loop reads CAFNLLQGGYEQYF. Partial CDR3 DNA: TGTGCCTTTAACCTATTACAGGGGGGATACGAG. The rearrangement links TRBV30 to TRBJ2-7; 8 nucleotides match TRBD1. Read data end 3 residues before the CDR3 end; the end is taken from the germline J gene. Trimming cost V 7 bases and J 4 bases; bases outside gene matches: 12. The germline V gene encodes CDR1 GTSNPN and CDR2 SVGIG (reference sequence). CDR3 size: 14 residues.

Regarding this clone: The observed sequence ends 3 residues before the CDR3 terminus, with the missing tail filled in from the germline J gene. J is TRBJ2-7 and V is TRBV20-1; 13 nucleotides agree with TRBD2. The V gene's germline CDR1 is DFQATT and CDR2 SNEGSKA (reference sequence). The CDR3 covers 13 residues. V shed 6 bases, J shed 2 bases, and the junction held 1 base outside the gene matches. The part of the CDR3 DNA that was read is TGCAGTGCCGGACTAGCGGGAGCCTACGAG. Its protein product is CSAGLAGAYE. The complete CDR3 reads CSAGLAGAYEQYF.

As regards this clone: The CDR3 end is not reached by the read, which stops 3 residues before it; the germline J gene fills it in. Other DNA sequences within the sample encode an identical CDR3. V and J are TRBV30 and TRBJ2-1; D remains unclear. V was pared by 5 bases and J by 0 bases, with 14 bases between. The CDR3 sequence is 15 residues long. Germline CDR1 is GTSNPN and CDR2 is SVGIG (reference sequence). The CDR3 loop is CAWGPTESSYNEQFF. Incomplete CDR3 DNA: TGTGCCTGGGGTCCGACTGAGAGCTCCTACAATGAG. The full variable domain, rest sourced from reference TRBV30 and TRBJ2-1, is SQTIHQWPATLVQPVGSPLSLECTVEGTSNPNLYWYRQAAGRGLQLLFYSVGIGQISSEVPQNLSASRPQDRQFILSSKKLLLSDSGFYLCAWGPTESSYNEQFFGPGTRLTVL.

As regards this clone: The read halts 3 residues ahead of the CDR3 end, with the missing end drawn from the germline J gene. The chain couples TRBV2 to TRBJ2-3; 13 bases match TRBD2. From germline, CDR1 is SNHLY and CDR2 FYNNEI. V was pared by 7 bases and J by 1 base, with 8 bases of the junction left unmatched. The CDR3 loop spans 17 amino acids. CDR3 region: CASIPWTSGRGTDTQYF. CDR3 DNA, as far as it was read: TGTGCCAGCATACCCTGGACTAGCGGGAGAGGCACAGATACG.